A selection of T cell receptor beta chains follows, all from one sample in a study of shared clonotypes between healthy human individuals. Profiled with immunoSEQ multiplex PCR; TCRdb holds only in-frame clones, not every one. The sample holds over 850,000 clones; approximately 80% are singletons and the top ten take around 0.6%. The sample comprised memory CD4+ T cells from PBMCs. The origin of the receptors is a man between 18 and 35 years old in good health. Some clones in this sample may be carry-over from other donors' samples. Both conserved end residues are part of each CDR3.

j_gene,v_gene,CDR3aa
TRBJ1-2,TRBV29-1,CSVAGEGGYGYTF
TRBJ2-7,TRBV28,CASSFGRRSSYEQYF
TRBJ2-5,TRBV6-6,CASTYFGDSQETQYF
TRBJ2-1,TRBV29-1,CSAGPSSGAYNEQFF
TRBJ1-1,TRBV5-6,CASSGQDRLENTEAFF
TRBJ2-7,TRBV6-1,CASSARDREYF
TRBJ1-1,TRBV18,CASSPGHTEAFF
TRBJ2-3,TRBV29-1,CSVELLAGAPDTQYF
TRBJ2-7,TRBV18,CASSPGLAGGYYEQYF
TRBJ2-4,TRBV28,CASSLVGFAKNIQYF
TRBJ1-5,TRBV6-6,CASRGNQPQHF
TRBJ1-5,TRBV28,CASSEGQSNQPQHF
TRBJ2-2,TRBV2,CASTLGTSGRAVTGELFF
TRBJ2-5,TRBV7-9,CASSSLAGEETQYF
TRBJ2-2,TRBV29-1,CSVTGRAGELFF
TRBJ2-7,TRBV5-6,CASSFTGDEQYF
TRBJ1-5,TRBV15,CATSRGRDRGDNQPQHF
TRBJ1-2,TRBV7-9,CASSLGAFVTDHYGYTF
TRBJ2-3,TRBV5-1,CASSQGGGTDTQYF
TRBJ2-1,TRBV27,CASSRAGYPYNEQFF
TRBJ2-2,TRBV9,CASSNTGVSTGELFF
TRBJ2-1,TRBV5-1,CASSSILAGVHNEQFF
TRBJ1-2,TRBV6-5,CASSSPGQPDYGYTF
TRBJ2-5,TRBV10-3,CAISGYQETQYF
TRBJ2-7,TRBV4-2,CASSQGFQATYEQYF
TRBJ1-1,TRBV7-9,CASSLDQSFRVNTEAFF
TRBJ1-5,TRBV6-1,CASSAGRAQPQHF
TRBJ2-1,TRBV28,CASSLLPRTSGRAENEQFF
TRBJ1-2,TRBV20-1,CSARGGDF
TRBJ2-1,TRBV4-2,CASSQEQRDLWSYNEQFF
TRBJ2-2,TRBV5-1,CASSPLNRSGSGAGELFF
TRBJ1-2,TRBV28,CASSFKTAYGYTF
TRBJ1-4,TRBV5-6,CASSGWPNEKLFF
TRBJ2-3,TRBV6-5,CASNRPGADTQYF
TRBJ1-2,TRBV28,CASSVGGGQYGYTF
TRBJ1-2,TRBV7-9,CASRDNHGYTF
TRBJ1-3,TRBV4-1,CASSPRVVISGNTIYF
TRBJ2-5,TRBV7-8,CASSLDLGGFGETQYF
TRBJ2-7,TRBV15,CATSRSVASYEQYF
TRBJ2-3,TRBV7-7,CASSSGIGTQYF
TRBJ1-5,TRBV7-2,CASSLESWRVQHF
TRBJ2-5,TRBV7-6,CASSSGTSRPQETQYF
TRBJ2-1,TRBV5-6,CASSSLALLSSYNEQFF
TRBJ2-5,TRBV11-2,CASSLGLTETQYF
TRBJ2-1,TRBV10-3,CAISESTISNEQFF